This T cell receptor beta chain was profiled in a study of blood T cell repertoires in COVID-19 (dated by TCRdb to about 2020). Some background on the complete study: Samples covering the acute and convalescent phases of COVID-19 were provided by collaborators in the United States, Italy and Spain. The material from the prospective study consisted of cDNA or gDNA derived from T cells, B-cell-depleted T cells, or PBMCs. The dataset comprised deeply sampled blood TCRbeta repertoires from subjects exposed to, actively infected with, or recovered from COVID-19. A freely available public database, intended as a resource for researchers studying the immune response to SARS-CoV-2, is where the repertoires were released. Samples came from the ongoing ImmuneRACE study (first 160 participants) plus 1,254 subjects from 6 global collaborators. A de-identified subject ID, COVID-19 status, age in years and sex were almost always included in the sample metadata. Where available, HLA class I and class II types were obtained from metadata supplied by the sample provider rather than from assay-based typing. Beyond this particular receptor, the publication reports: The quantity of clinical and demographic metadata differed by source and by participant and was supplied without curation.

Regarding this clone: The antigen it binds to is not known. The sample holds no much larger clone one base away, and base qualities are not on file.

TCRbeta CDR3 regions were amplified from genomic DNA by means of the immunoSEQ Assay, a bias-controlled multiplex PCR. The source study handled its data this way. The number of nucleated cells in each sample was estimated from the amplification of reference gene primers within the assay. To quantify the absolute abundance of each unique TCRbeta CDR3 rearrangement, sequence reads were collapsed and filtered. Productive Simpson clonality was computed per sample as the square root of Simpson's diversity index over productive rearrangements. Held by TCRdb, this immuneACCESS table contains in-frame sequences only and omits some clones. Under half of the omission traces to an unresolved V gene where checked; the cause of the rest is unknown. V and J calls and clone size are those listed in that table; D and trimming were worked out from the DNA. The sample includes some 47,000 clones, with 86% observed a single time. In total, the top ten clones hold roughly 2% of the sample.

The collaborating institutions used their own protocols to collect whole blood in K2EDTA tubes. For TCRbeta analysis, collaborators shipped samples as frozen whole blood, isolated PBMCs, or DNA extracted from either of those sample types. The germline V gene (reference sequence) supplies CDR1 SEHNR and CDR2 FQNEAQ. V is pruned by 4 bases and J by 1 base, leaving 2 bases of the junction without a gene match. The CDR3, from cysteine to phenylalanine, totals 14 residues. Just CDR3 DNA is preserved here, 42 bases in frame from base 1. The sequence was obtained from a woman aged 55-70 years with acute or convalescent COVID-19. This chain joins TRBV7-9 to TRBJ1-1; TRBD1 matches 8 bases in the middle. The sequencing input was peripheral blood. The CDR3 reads CASSSQGGNTEAFF. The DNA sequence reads TGTGCCAGCAGCTCACAGGGGGGGAACACTGAAGCTTTCTTT.